This T cell receptor (beta chain) came from a study of T-cell memory formation after mild COVID-19 (dated by TCRdb to the early 2020s). Study-level background: TCR sequence clusters from the two donors were found to be largely donor specific. In a couple of donors, T-cell clones that expanded and contracted after mild COVID-19 were tracked by sequencing TCRalpha and TCRbeta repertoires over time. The cohort was made up of two young adult volunteers, one female and one male, who were previously healthy.

Results and caveats for the whole study, not just this receptor: Contracting CD4+ clones were located mainly in the CM and EM memory subsets, whereas CD8+ clones were found to be enriched in EMRA. The study included only a couple of mild cases, and larger cohorts that include severe cases with pre-infection samples were judged to be necessary. The second-wave clones that peaked on day 37 were not confirmed to be SARS-CoV-2 specific. Balanced CD4/CD8 phenotypes were observed for clones contracting from day 15 to 85, whereas a bias towards CD4+ was observed for a second wave of clones expanding from day 15 to 37. Some responding clones were detected in pre-infection memory, suggesting pre-existing cross-reactive memory T cells joined the SARS-CoV-2 response.

Regarding this clonotype: Its antigen is still unknown. Qualities for individual bases were not recorded, and no much larger clone is one base off.

Sequenced using an Illumina NovaSeq 6000. cDNA libraries for TCRalpha and TCRbeta were prepared by 5'RACE using constant-segment primers, with sample barcodes and unique molecular identifiers added. RNA was extracted from every sample with Trizol reagent. Library amplification was performed in two PCR steps, and a second sample barcode and Illumina TruSeq adapters were introduced in the second step. Libraries were sequenced on an Illumina NovaSeq with 2 x 150 bp paired-end reads. The authors processed their data as follows. Reads were demultiplexed and collapsed into UMI-guided consensus sequences with migec v1.2.7. With mixcr v2.1.11, UMI consensuses were aligned to TRA and TRB V and J templates and assembled into clonotypes. A clonotype was counted as expanded or contracted only when both edgeR and NoisET called the clonotype significant, with the noise models trained on biological replicates. For edgeR calls, the cutoffs were a false discovery rate-adjusted p below 0.01 and a log2 fold-change threshold of 1. As an exploratory analysis of dynamics, PCA with hierarchical clustering was applied to max-normalized trajectories of the 1000 most abundant clonotypes. Each responding clone was given a CD4 or CD8 phenotype based on the CD4+ and CD8+ repertoires, which had been sequenced separately. The public reads were reanalyzed by TCRdb: fastp trimming at Q25, MiXCR alignment, in-frame beta chains only. Under each unique CDR3 protein, matching rows form one entry showing the most common genes and DNA. The V and J calls here are based on TCRdb, not the publication. Counted in this sample were about 130,000 distinct CDR3 sequences; more than 15% of them appeared once. Together, the top ten hold around 4.8% of the sample.

PBMCs were isolated by Ficoll-Paque density gradient centrifugation. The germline V gene encodes CDR1 SGHTA and CDR2 FQGTGA. From cysteine to phenylalanine, the CDR3 is 15 amino acids long. Just the 45-base CDR3 DNA is kept, in frame starting at base 1. Here V drops 4 bases and J drops 8 bases, and the junction holds 8 bases not matched to any gene. The chain was built from TRBV7-3 and TRBJ2-1; 10 junctional bases match TRBD1. The sequence was obtained from a man aged 18 to 29 who had mild COVID-19 (a few samples of this study predate the infection). The sample titles of this study are shuffled in the database, so cell type and time point are left out; the donor was told from shared clones. Sequencing input: PBMCs or a T cell subset sorted from them (not recorded which). The CDR3 loop reads CASSSRDRGFHEQFF. The nucleotide sequence is TGTGCCAGCAGCTCCCGGGACAGGGGTTTCCATGAGCAGTTCTTC.